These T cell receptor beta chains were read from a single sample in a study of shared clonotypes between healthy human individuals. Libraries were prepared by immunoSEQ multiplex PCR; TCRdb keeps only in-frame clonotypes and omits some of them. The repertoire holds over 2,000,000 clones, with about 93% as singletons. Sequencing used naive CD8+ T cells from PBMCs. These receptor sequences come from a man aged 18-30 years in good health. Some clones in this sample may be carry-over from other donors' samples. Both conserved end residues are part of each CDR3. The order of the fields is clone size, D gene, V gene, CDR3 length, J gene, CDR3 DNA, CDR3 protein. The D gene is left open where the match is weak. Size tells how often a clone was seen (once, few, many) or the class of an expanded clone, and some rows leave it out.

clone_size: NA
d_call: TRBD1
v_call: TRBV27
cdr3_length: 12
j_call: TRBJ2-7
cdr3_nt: TGTGCCAGCAGTTTGTCAGGGGGCGAGCAGTACTTC
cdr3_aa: CASSLSGGEQYF

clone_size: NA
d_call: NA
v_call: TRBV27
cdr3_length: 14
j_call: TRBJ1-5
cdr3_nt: TGTGCCAGCAGTTTAAGGCCAGTAAATCAGCCCCAGCATTTT
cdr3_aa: CASSLRPVNQPQHF

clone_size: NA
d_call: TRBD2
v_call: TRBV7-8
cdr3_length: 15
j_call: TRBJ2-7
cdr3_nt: TGTGCCAGCAGCCCCGGGACTAGCGCCTCCTACGAGCAGTACTTC
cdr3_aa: CASSPGTSASYEQYF

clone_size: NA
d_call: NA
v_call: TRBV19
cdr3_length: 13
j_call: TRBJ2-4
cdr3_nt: TGTGCCAGTAGTTCGAGGGAGAGGGACATTCAGTACTTC
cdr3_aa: CASSSRERDIQYF

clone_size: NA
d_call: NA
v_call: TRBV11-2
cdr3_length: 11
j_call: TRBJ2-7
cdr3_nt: TGTGCCAGCAGCTTAGGGGAGGAGCAGTACTTC
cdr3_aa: CASSLGEEQYF

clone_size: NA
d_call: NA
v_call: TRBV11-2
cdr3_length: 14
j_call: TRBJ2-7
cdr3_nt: TGTGCCAGCAGCCCCGGGACACCCGCTAACGAGCAGTACTTC
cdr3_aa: CASSPGTPANEQYF

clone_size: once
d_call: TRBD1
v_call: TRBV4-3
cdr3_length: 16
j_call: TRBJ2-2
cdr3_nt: TGCGCCAGCAGCCATCCCGGGACAGGGGAGATCGGGGAGCTGTTTTTT
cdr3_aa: CASSHPGTGEIGELFF

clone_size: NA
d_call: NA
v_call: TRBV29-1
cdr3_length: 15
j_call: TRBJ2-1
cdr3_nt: TGCAGCGTTGAAGAAGGGCCGCGCATGGGGAATGAGCAGTTCTTC
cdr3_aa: CSVEEGPRMGNEQFF

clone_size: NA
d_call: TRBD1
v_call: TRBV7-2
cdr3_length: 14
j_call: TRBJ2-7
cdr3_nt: TGTGCCAGCAGCTTAGCCAGGGGGTTCTACGAGCAGTACTTC
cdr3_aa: CASSLARGFYEQYF

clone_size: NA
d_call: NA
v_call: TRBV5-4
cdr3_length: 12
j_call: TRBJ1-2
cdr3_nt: TGTGCCACCCACTTGGGAGATTATGGCTACACCTTC
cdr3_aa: CATHLGDYGYTF

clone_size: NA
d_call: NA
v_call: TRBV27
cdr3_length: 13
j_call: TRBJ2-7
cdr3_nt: TGTGCCAGCAGATGGGAGGTAGGCTACGAGCAGTACTTC
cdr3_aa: CASRWEVGYEQYF

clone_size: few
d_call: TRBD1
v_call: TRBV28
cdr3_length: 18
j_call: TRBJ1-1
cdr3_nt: TGTGCCAGCAGTTCCCGCTACCGCAGGGGGCACGAACTCGATGAAGCTTTCTTT
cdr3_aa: CASSSRYRRGHELDEAFF

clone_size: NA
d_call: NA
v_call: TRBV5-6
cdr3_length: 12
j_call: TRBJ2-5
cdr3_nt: TGTGCCAGCAGCTGGGCTCAAGAGACCCAGTACTTC
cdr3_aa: CASSWAQETQYF

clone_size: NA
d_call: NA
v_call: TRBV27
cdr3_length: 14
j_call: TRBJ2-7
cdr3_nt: TGTGCCAGCAGTTTAAGAGGAGGGGTTAACGAGCAGTACTTC
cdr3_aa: CASSLRGGVNEQYF

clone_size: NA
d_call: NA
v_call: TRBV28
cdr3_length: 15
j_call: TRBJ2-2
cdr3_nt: TGTGCCAGCAGTTTTAGGCGGGTAAACACCGGGGAGCTGTTTTTT
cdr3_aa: CASSFRRVNTGELFF

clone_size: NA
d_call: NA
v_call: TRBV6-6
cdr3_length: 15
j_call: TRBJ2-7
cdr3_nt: TGTGCCAGCAGTTACTCGGGACTCGCAGGGTACGAGCAGTACTTC
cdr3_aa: CASSYSGLAGYEQYF

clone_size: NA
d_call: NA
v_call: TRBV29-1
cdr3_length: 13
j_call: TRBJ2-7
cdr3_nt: TGCAGCGTTGAAGAACGCCCGCGGAACGAGCAGTACTTC
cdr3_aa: CSVEERPRNEQYF

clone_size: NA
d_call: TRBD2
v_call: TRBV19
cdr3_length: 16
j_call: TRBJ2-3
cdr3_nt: TGTGCCAGTAGTATCCGGCGGGAGCGGGGCACAGATACGCAGTATTTT
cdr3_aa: CASSIRRERGTDTQYF

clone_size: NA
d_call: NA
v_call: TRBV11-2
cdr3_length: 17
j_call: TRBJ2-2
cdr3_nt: TGTGCCAGCAGTCGTGGTGAAGTGGCTAGCGTCCCCGGGGAGCTGTTTTTT
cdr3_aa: CASSRGEVASVPGELFF

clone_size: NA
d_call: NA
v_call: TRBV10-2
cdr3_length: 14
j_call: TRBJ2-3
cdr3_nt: TGCGCCAGCAGTGAGTGGACTACTACAGATACGCAGTATTTT
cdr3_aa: CASSEWTTTDTQYF

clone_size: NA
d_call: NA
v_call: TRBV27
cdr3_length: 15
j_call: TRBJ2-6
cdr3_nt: TGTGCCAGCAGTCAAGCCCTCTCTGGGGCCAACGTCCTGACTTTC
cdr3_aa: CASSQALSGANVLTF

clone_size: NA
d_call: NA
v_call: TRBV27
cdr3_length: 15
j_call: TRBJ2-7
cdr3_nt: TGTGCCAGCAGTTTAAGAGTGGGGGGAATCTACGAGCAGTACTTC
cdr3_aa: CASSLRVGGIYEQYF

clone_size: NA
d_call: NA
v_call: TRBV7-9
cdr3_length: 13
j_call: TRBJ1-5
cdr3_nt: TGTGCCAGCAGCTTAGACAGGTCAGGGCCCCAGCATTTT
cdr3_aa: CASSLDRSGPQHF

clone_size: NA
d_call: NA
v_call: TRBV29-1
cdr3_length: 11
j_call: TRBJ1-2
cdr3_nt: TGCAGCGTTGAACGGCGGTACGGCTACACCTTC
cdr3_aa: CSVERRYGYTF

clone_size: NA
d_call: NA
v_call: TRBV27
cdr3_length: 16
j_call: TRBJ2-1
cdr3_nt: TGTGCCAGCAGTTCGGGTTCCGACGGTGGATACAATGAGCAGTTCTTC
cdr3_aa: CASSSGSDGGYNEQFF

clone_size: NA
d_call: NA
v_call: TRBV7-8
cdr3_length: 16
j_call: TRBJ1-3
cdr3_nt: TGTGCCAGCAGCCCCTGGGCTTTAGGCTCTGGAAACACCATATATTTT
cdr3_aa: CASSPWALGSGNTIYF

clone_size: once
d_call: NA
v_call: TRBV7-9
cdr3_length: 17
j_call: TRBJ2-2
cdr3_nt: TGTGCCAGCAGCTCTTCTACTAGGAGCATCAGCACCGGGGAGCTGTTTTTT
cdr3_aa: CASSSSTRSISTGELFF

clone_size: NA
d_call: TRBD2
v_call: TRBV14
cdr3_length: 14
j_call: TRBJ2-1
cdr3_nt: TGTGCCAGCAATCCCAGCGGGAGAACAGATGAGCAGTTCTTC
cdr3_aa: CASNPSGRTDEQFF

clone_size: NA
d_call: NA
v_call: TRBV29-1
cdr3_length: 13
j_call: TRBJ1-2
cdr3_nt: TGCAGCGTTCCGTCAGGCCATAACTATGGCTACACCTTC
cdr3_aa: CSVPSGHNYGYTF

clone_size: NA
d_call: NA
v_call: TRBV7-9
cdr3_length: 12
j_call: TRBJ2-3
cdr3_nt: TGTGCCAGCAGTAGGGGCACAGATACGCAGTATTTT
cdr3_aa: CASSRGTDTQYF

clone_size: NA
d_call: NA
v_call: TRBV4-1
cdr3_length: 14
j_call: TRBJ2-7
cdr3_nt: TGCGCCAGCAGCCAAGGCCCTCGCTCGGGCGAGCAGTACTTC
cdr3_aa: CASSQGPRSGEQYF

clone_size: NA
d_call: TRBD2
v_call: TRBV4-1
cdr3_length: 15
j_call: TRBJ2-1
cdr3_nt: TGCGCCAGCACTGTGGTGGGGGGGGGTTTAAGTGAGCAGTTCTTC
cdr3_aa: CASTVVGGGLSEQFF

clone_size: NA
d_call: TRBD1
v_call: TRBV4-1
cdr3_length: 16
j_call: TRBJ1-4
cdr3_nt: TGCGCCAGCAGCCAACCGCCGGGACAGATAAATGAAAAACTGTTTTTT
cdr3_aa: CASSQPPGQINEKLFF

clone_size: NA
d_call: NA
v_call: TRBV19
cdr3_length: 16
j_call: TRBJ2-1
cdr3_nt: TGTGCCAGTAGTATTGGCTTAACCTTCTCCTACAATGAGCAGTTCTTC
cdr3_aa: CASSIGLTFSYNEQFF

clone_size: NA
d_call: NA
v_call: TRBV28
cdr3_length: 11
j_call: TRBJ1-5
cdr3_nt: TGTGCCAGCAGTTTATACCCAGCCCAGCATTTT
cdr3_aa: CASSLYPAQHF

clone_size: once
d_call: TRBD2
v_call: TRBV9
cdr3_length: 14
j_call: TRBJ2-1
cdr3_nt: TGTGCCAGCAGCGCCCTGGCGGGAGACAATGAGCAGTTCTTC
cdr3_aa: CASSALAGDNEQFF

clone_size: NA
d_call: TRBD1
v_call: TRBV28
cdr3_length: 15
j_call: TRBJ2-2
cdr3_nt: TGTGCCAGCAGTTTAGGGACAGCAAACACCGGGGAGCTGTTTTTT
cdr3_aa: CASSLGTANTGELFF

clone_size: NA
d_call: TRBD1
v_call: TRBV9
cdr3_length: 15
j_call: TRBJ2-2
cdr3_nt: TGTGCCAGCAGCGTGGGCAGGGGGCTAACCGGGGAGCTGTTTTTT
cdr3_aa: CASSVGRGLTGELFF

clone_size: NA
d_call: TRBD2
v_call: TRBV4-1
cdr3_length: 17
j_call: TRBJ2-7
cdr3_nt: TGCGCCAGCAGCCAAGGCTGGCTAGCGGGACTATACTACGAGCAGTACTTC
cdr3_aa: CASSQGWLAGLYYEQYF

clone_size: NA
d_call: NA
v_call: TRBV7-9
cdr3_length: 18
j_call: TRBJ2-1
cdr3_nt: TGTGCCAGCAGCTTAGTTAGAGTTGGCTTCGGGCGCTACAATGAGCAGTTCTTC
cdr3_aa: CASSLVRVGFGRYNEQFF

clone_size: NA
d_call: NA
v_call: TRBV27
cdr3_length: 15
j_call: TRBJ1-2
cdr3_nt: TGTGCCAGCAGTTTGGGGCGGACAGAAAACTATGGCTACACCTTC
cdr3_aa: CASSLGRTENYGYTF

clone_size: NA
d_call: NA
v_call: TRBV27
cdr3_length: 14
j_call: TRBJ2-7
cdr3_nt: TGTGCCAGCAGTTTATCGGGACAACTCTACGAGCAGTACTTC
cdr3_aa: CASSLSGQLYEQYF

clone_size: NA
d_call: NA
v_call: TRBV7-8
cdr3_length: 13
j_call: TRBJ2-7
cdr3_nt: TGTGCCAGCACCACCTCTGGGGGGGCCGAGCAGTACTTC
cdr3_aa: CASTTSGGAEQYF

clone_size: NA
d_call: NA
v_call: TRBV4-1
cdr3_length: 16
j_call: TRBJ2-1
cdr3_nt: TGCGCCAGCAGCCAAGAGTCCACCATGACCTACAATGAGCAGTTCTTC
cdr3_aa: CASSQESTMTYNEQFF

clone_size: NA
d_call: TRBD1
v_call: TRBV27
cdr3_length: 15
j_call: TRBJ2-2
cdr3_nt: TGTGCCAGCAGTTTTGGGACAGGGGTAGCCGGGGAGCTGTTTTTT
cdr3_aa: CASSFGTGVAGELFF

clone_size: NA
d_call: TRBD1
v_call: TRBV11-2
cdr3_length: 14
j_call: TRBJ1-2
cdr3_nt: TGTGCCAGCAGCTTGCCGGGACAGGGGGTGGGCTACACCTTC
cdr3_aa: CASSLPGQGVGYTF